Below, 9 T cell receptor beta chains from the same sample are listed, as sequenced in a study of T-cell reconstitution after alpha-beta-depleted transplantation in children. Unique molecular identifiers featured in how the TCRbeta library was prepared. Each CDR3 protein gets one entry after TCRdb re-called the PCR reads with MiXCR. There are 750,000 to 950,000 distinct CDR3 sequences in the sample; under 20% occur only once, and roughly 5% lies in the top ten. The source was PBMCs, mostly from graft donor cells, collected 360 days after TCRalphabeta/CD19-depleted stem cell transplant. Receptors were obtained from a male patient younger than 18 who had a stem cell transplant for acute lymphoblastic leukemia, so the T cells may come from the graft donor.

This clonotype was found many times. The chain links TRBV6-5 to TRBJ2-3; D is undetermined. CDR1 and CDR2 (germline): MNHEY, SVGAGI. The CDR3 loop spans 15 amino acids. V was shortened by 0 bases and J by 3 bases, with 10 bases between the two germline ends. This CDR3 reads CASSYSKLMTDTQYF. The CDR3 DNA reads TGTGCCAGCAGTTACTCGAAACTTATGACAGATACGCAGTATTTT.

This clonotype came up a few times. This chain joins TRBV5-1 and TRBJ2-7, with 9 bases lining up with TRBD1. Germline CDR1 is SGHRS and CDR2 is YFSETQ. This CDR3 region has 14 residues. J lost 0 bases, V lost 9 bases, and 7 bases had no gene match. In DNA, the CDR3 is TGCGCCACCTCGACAGGGGGAGTCTCCTACGAGCAGTACTTC. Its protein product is CATSTGGVSYEQYF.

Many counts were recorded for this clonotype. In DNA form, the CDR3 reads TGTGCCAGCAGCCCTGCGGGGGACACAGATACGCAGTATTTT. As protein: CASSPAGDTDTQYF. The rearrangement links TRBV6-1 to TRBJ2-3; 7 bases are a match to TRBD2. The CDR3 contains 14 residues. Germline trimming cut 6 bases from V and 2 bases from J; bases unmatched to any gene: 5. Germline CDR1 is MNHNS and CDR2 is SASEGT.

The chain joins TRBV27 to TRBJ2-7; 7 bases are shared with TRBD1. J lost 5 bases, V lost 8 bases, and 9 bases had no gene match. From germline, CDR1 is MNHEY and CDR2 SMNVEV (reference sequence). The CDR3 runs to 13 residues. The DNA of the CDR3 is TGTGCCAGCGAAGGACAGGACAGTGACGAGCAGTACTTC. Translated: CASEGQDSDEQYF.

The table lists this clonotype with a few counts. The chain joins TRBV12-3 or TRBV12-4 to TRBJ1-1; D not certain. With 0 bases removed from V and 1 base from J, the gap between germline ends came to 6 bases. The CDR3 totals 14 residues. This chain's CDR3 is CASSLAPANTEAFF. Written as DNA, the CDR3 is TGTGCCAGCAGTTTAGCACCGGCGAACACTGAAGCTTTCTTT.

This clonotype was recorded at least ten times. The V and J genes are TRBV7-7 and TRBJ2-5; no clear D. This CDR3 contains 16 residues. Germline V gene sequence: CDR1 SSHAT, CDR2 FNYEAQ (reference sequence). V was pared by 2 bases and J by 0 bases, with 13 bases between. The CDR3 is CASSLNPSLDQETQYF. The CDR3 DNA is TGTGCCAGCAGCTTAAATCCTTCCCTGGACCAAGAGACCCAGTACTTC.

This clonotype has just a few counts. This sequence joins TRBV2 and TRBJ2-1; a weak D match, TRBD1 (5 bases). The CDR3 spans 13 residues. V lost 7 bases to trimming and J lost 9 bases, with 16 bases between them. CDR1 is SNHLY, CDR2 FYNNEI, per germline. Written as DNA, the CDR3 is TGTGCCAGCATCTCGGATGGGGCGAGTGAGCAGTTCTTC. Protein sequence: CASISDGASEQFF.

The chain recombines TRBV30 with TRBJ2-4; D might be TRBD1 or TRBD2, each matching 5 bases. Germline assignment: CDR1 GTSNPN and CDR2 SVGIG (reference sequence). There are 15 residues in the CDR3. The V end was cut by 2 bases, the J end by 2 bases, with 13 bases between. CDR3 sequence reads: CAWSLLGHTKNIQYF. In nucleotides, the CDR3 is TGTGCCTGGAGTTTACTAGGACATACCAAAAACATTCAGTACTTC.

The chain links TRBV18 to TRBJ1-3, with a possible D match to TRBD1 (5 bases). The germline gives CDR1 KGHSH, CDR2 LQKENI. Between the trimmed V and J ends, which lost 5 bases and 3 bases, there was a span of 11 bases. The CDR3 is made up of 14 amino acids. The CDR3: CASSYVGDGNTIYF. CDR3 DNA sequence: TGTGCCAGCTCATATGTGGGGGATGGAAACACCATATATTTT.